This T cell receptor beta chain is drawn from a study of T cells in Graves' hyperthyroidism and ophthalmopathy. The CDR3 loop spans 14 amino acids. CDR1 is MNHNS and CDR2 is SASEGT in the germline V gene. Trimming shortened V by 3 bases and J by 6 bases, and 12 bases separated the two germline ends. Ten or more counts support this clonotype. Amplified TCR beta CDR3 regions derived from RNA transcripts. The TCR CDR3 was amplified in a first-round RT-PCR using the HTBI primer set. One entry per CDR3 protein results from TCRdb running MiXCR on the multiplex PCR reads. This table holds about 320,000 distinct CDR3 sequences, 16% found once.

The chain links TRBV6-1 to TRBJ1-5; D gene unclear. The sequenced material came from blood. This receptor was identified in a man aged 25-40 years with Graves' hyperthyroidism. In nucleotides, the CDR3 is TGTGCCAGCAGTGATTTGGGTCGGGGTCAGCCCCAGCATTTT. Amino acids: CASSDLGRGQPQHF.